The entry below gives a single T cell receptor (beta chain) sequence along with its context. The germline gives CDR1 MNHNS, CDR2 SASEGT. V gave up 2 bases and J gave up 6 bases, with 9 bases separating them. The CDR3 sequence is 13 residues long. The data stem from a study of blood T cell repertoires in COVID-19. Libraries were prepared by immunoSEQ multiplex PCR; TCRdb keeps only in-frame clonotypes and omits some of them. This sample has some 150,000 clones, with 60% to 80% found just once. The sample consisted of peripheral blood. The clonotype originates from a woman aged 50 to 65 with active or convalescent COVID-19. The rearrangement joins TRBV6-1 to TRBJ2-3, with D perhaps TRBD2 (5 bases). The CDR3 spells CASSELPSDTQYF. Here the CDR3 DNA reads TGTGCCAGCAGTGAATTGCCTAGCGATACGCAGTATTTT.